The 19 T cell receptor beta chains given below trace back to one sample, sequenced in a study of low-dose radiotherapy and immunotherapy resistance in tumors (dated by TCRdb to between 2021 and 2023). First-strand cDNA was synthesized using Superscript III and a set of TRAV- and TRBV-specific primers, so that both TCRalpha and TCRbeta chains were covered. TCRs were amplified with Phusion for 20 to 25 PCR cycles, with a constant-region primer paired with the adapter attached to the V primers. TCRdb trimmed the raw reads at Q25, called clones with MiXCR and kept productive beta chains. Rows with a matching CDR3 protein are joined into one entry that keeps the most common DNA and genes. The sample records 5,500 to 6,500 distinct CDR3 sequences, 60% to 75% of which are singletons. Clones ranked in the top ten supply 9.5% to 13% of the sample. These TCRs come from a human donor with advanced metastatic prostate, ovarian, gallbladder or colorectal cancer (not recorded which). This table probably holds off-target reads from a library built for another chain.

This clonotype was counted between two and nine times. V and J are TRBV5-1 and TRBJ2-1, with D perhaps matching TRBD2 (5 bases). The CDR3 runs 14 residues. The V end lost 0 bases, the J end lost 7 bases, and 11 bases lay between the germline ends. Germline V lookup: CDR1 SGHRS, CDR2 YFSETQ. The CDR3: CASSLAGPGNEQFF. The CDR3 DNA is TGCGCCAGCAGCTTGGCTGGCCCGGGGAATGAGCAGTTCTTC.

V usage is TRBV29-1 and J usage is TRBJ2-5, with D perhaps TRBD1 or TRBD2 (10 bases each). Germline assignment: CDR1 SQVTM and CDR2 ANQGSEA. The CDR3 totals 20 residues. The V gene lost 5 bases and the J gene lost 9 bases, with 40 bases spanning the gap. The CDR3, as DNA: TGCAGCGTTTCCCGACAGGGGGCCGTGTCCGGGACTAGCGTTGGGGGTGCCCAGTACTTC. Translated: CSVSRQGAVSGTSVGGAQYF.

CDR3 amino acids: CASSLRGGGGPSWGEQFF. The CDR3 DNA reads as TGTGCCAGCAGCCTCCGAGGGGGCGGGGGCCCTTCTTGGGGTGAGCAGTTCTTC. The chain carries TRBV7-6 and TRBJ2-1, with D perhaps given as TRBD1 or TRBD2 (7 bases each). The CDR3 has 18 residues. Germline CDR1 reads SGHVS; CDR2 reads FNYEAQ. V lost 5 bases and J 9 bases, leaving 29 bases between the germline ends.

The chain is built from TRBV4-1 and TRBJ2-3; 13 positions match TRBD2. Trimming took 4 bases from V and 1 from J; bases not matched to a gene: 2. Germline V gene lookup returns CDR1 MGHRA and CDR2 YSYEKL. The CDR3 contains 16 residues. CDR3 loop: CASSLGLAGGTDTQYF. The CDR3 DNA follows: TGCGCCAGCAGCCTCGGACTAGCGGGAGGCACAGATACGCAGTATTTT.

The chain has TRBV5-4 and TRBJ2-2; D might be TRBD1 (7 bases). Looked up from germline, CDR1 is SGHNT and CDR2 is YYREEE (reference sequence). The CDR3 is 14 amino acids. Trimming pared 5 bases from V and 4 bases from J, leaving 12 bases between. CDR3 bases: TGTGCCAGCAGGGCGGGACAGAGCACCGGGGAGCTGTTTTTT. Its translation: CASRAGQSTGELFF.

This clonotype has more than one count but fewer than ten. The chain joins TRBV29-1 to TRBJ2-5, with 10 bases aligning to TRBD1. The CDR3 loop spans 14 amino acids. In germline, CDR1 is SQVTM, CDR2 ANQGSEA. J gave up 2 bases and V 6 bases, and 6 bases lay outside the gene matches. The DNA of the CDR3 is TGCAGCGTAGCCGGGACAGGGGATCAAGAGACCCAGTACTTC. It translates to CSVAGTGDQETQYF.

This clonotype has just one count. The V gene is TRBV10-2, the J gene TRBJ2-1; the D is unclear. There are 11 residues in the CDR3. V dropped 1 base and J dropped 9 bases, with 4 bases sitting between them. Germline CDR1 is WSHSY and CDR2 is SAAADI. DNA for the CDR3: TGCGCCAGCAGTGAGTTGGGTGAGCAGTTCTTC. The encoded protein is CASSELGEQFF.

The rearrangement joins TRBV2 to TRBJ1-4; 7 bases align to TRBD1. The CDR3 consists of 13 residues. The germline CDR1 and CDR2 sequences are SNHLY and FYNNEI. The ends lost 6 bases at V and 12 bases at J; junction bases unmatched: 10. CDR3 sequence: CASSLGQSSQLFF. Here the CDR3 DNA reads TGTGCCAGCAGCCTGGGACAGAGCTCGCAACTGTTTTTT.

The V gene is TRBV5-1, the J gene TRBJ2-3; D possibly corresponds to TRBD1 (5 bases). CDR3 size: 15 residues. V gave up 4 bases and J gave up 2 bases, with 14 bases separating them. The germline CDR1 and CDR2 sequences are SGHRS and YFSETQ. CDR3 nucleotide sequence: TGCGCCAGCAGCCCACAGGAGATCTCCACAGATACGCAGTATTTT. Translating it yields CASSPQEISTDTQYF. Combining the CDR3 with reference TRBV5-1 and TRBJ2-3 gives the whole variable domain KAGVTQTPRYLIKTRGQQVTLSCSPISGHRSVSWYQQTPGQGLQFLFEYFSETQRNKGNFPGRFSGRQFSNSRSEMNVSTLELGDSALYLCASSPQEISTDTQYFGPGTRLTVL.

V is TRBV7-8 and J is TRBJ2-7; D unresolved. Germline V gives CDR1 SGHVS, CDR2 FQNEAQ. Trimming stripped 5 bases from V and 6 bases from J, with 14 bases between. The CDR3 totals 13 residues. CDR3 sequence reads: CASSLEIRLEQYF. The CDR3 DNA follows: TGTGCCAGCAGCCTTGAAATCAGGCTCGAGCAGTACTTC.

This clonotype was observed a handful of times. The chain couples TRBV28 to TRBJ2-6; 7 nucleotides align to TRBD1. J gave up 4 bases and V 5 bases, and 5 bases lay outside the gene matches. There are 15 residues in the CDR3. Germline-derived CDR1 and CDR2 are MDHEN and SYDVKM. CDR3 sequence: CASSAQGTGANVLTF. For the CDR3, the DNA is TGTGCCAGCAGTGCACAGGGGACGGGGGCCAACGTCCTGACTTTC.

The chain couples TRBV6-5 to TRBJ2-7; 8 bases map to TRBD2. The germline V gene encodes CDR1 MNHEY and CDR2 SVGAGI. Germline trimming cut 2 bases from V and 7 bases from J; bases unmatched to any gene: 7. CDR3 size: 14 residues. The DNA of the CDR3 is TGTGCCAGCAGTTACCCGAGAGGCGGGGGGGAGCAGTACTTC. Its protein is CASSYPRGGGEQYF.

J is TRBJ2-7 and V is TRBV2; 8 positions agree with TRBD2. This CDR3 has 15 residues. The germline V gene has CDR1 SNHLY and CDR2 FYNNEI. The ends lost 2 bases at V and 5 bases at J; junction bases unmatched: 8. As DNA, the CDR3 is TGTGCCAGCAGTGAAAGGTGGACTAGCAACCACGAGCAGTACTTC. Translating gives CASSERWTSNHEQYF.

This clonotype has just a few counts. The chain carries TRBV28 and TRBJ2-3; 8 bases agree with TRBD1. V was pared by 7 bases and J by 3 bases, with 3 bases of the junction left unmatched. Germline CDR1 is MDHEN and CDR2 is SYDVKM. The CDR3 runs to 13 residues. CDR3 amino acids: CASTRQGTDTQYF. CDR3 DNA sequence: TGTGCCAGCACCCGACAGGGGACAGATACGCAGTATTTT.

The chain joins TRBV6-1 to TRBJ2-5; D may be TRBD2 (5 bases). The CDR3 has 15 amino acids. Germline lookup yields CDR1 MNHNS and CDR2 SASEGT. V lost 5 bases to trimming and J lost 3 bases, with 16 bases between them. CDR3 region: CASSYRGATEETQYF. CDR3 sequence (DNA): TGTGCCAGCAGTTACCGGGGAGCGACTGAAGAGACCCAGTACTTC.

V usage is TRBV10-2 and J usage is TRBJ1-1; D not certain. The germline V and J ends were trimmed by 7 bases and 4 bases, with 13 bases remaining between them. The V gene's germline CDR1 is WSHSY and CDR2 SAAADI. The CDR3 is made up of 13 amino acids. The CDR3 DNA reads as TGCGCCAGCAAGATGCCAGGAGGCACTGAAGCTTTCTTT. It yields the protein CASKMPGGTEAFF.

This rearrangement joins TRBV19 to TRBJ1-3, with 7 nucleotides matching TRBD1. The V and J ends lost 3 bases and 0 bases, in that order; junction bases with no gene match: 14. The CDR3 has 19 residues. CDR1 and CDR2 from the germline V gene are LNHDA and SQIVND (reference sequence). Here the CDR3 reads CASSITGTDPRSSGNTIYF. The CDR3 nucleotides read TGTGCCAGTAGTATTACCGGGACAGACCCGAGGAGCTCTGGAAACACCATATATTTT.

V gene TRBV30 combines with J gene TRBJ2-7; 7 bases map to TRBD1. This CDR3 is 15 amino acids long. From germline, CDR1 is GTSNPN and CDR2 SVGIG (reference sequence). After removal of 0 bases from V and 4 bases from J, the junction contained 9 bases not matched to a gene. DNA for the CDR3: TGTGCCTGGAGTGTAAGTGTGACAGGGCCGTACGAGCAGTACTTC. This translates into CAWSVSVTGPYEQYF.

V and J are TRBV11-2 and TRBJ1-1; D is perhaps TRBD1 (5 bases). Trimming cost V 8 bases and J 0 bases, with 13 bases left between them. This CDR3 spans 14 amino acids. CDR1 is SGHAT, CDR2 FQNNGV, per germline. The CDR3 sequence is CASEAGTLNTEAFF. The CDR3 DNA reads as TGTGCCAGCGAGGCAGGGACCTTGAACACTGAAGCTTTCTTT. Combining the CDR3 with reference TRBV11-2 and TRBJ1-1 gives the whole variable domain EAGVAQSPRYKIIEKRQSVAFWCNPISGHATLYWYQQILGQGPKLLIQFQNNGVVDDSQLPKDRFSAERLKGVDSTLKIQPAKLEDSAVYLCASEAGTLNTEAFFGQGTRLTVV.